This TCR beta chain was recovered during a study of T cell responses to AZD1222 COVID-19 vaccine. Some clones are missing from TCRdb's copy, which holds only in-frame ones; the method was immunoSEQ multiplex PCR. The sample lists approximately 140,000 clones, around 92% occurring once. Study-wide points: Only a handful of AZD1222 recipients tested seropositive at baseline. Most donors were white British and more were female, and clonal diversity was possibly underestimated.

Remarks on this clone: Its antigen is not known.

The CDR3 totals 12 residues. V shed 6 bases, J shed 5 bases, and the junction held 2 bases outside the gene matches. Germline CDR1 KGHDR, CDR2 SFDVKD. The specimen was peripheral blood, collected 28 days after the second AZD1222 dose. This chain joins TRBV24-1 and TRBJ1-2; TRBD1 matches at 7 bases. This clonotype originated in an adult who received the AZD1222 COVID-19 vaccine. This CDR3 reads CATSSTGYGYTF. Written as DNA, the CDR3 is TGTGCCACCAGTTCGACAGGGTATGGCTACACCTTC.